This T cell receptor beta chain derives from a study of cytomegalovirus exposure and HLA in healthy donors. From germline, CDR1 is SSHAT and CDR2 FNYEAQ (reference sequence). The CDR3 is 16 residues long. This clone is a singleton in its sample. A junction boundary mismatches the germline segment, possibly from a read error. Amplification used 60 Vbeta primers and 13 Jbeta primers. Sequencing used immunoSEQ multiplex PCR; TCRdb keeps in-frame clones, though not all of them. The table lists 90,000 to 120,000 clones, approximately 79% of them singletons. The sequencing input was PBMCs. The rearrangement joins TRBV7-7 to TRBJ2-2; TRBD2 might be the D (5 bases). This TCR derives from a man aged 60-69 years in good health and CMV-seropositive. CDR3 DNA: TGTGCCAGCGGCTTAGCGAGGGCAGCCACGGGCGGGGAGCTGTTTTTT. Its translation: CASGLARAATGGELFF.